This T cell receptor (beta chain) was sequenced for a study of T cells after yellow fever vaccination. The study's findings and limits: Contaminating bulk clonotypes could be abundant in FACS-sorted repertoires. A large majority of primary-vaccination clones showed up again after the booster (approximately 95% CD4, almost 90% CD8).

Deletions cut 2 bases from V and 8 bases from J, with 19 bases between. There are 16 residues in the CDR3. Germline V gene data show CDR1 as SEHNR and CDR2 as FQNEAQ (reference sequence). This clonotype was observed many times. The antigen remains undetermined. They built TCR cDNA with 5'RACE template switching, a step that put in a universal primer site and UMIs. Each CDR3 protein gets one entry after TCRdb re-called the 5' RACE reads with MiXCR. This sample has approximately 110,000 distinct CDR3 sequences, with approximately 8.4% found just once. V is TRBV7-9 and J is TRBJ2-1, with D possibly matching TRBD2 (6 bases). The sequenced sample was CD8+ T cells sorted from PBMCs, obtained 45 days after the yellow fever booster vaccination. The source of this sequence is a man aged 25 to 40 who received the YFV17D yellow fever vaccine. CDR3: CASSLHTGTLMDEQFF. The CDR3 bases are TGTGCCAGCAGCTTACACACTGGGACTCTGATGGATGAGCAGTTCTTC.